The T cell receptor (beta chain) described here comes from a study of human T cells and chemical hapten exposure. Study results and caveats: The presence of alopecia in the donors means their immune response may differ from healthy people's.

Germline V gives CDR1 MNHNY, CDR2 SVGAGI (reference sequence). CDR3 size: 16 residues. V lost 7 bases and J lost 1, with 17 bases in between. Time point indicated: patch test 1, 2 weeks after DPC sensitization. Specified treatment: therapeutic diphenylcyclopropenone sensitization with weekly scalp DPC. In this sample, this clonotype turned up a few times. Its specificity is unknown. TCRdb independently ran MiXCR on the RACE reads; one entry per CDR3 protein. Among more than 150,000 distinct CDR3 sequences listed, approximately 14% were seen once. The sample was whole blood, taken in connection with sensitization to the hapten diphenylcyclopropenone (DPC). The sequence was obtained from a woman aged 30 to 39 with alopecia areata. Some clones in this sample may be carry-over from other donors' samples. The rearrangement links TRBV6-6 to TRBJ2-1, with D possibly being TRBD2 (6 bases). CDR3 region: CASTPGSALSYNEQFF. The CDR3 bases are TGTGCCAGCACCCCCGGGAGTGCCCTTTCCTACAATGAGCAGTTCTTC.